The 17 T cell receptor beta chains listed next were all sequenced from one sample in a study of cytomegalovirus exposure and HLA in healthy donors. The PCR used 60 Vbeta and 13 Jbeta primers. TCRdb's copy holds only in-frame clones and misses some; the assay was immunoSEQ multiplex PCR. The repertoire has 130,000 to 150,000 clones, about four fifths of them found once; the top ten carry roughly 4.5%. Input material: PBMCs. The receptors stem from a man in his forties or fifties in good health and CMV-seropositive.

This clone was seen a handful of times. This CDR3 reads CASSIDVQGYMNTEAFF. For the CDR3, the DNA is TGTGCCAGTAGTATAGATGTCCAGGGGTACATGAACACTGAAGCTTTCTTT. The rearrangement joins TRBV19 to TRBJ1-1; D is possibly TRBD1 (6 bases). V gave up 0 bases and J gave up 0 bases, with 14 bases separating them. Germline CDR1 LNHDA, CDR2 SQIVND (reference sequence). CDR3 length: 17 residues. The full variable domain, completed using reference TRBV19 and TRBJ1-1, is DGGITQSPKYLFRKEGQNVTLSCEQNLNHDAMYWYRQDPGQGLRLIYYSQIVNDFQKGDIAEGYSVSREKKESFPLTVTSAQKNPTAFYLCASSIDVQGYMNTEAFFGQGTRLTVV.

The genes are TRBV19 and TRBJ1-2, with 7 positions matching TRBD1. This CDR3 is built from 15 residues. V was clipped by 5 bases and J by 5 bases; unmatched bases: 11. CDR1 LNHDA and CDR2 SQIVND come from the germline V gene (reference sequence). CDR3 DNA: TGTGCCAGTAGTGACAGGCCGGGACAGACGTATGGCTACACCTTC. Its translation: CASSDRPGQTYGYTF. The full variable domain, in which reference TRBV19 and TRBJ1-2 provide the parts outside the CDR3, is DGGITQSPKYLFRKEGQNVTLSCEQNLNHDAMYWYRQDPGQGLRLIYYSQIVNDFQKGDIAEGYSVSREKKESFPLTVTSAQKNPTAFYLCASSDRPGQTYGYTFGSGTRLTVV.

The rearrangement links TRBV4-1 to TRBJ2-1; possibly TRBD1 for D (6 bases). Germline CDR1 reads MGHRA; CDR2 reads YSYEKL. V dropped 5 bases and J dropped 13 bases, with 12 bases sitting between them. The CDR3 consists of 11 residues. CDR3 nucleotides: TGCGCCAGCAGCTTATCAGGGGTCCAGTTCTTC. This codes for CASSLSGVQFF.

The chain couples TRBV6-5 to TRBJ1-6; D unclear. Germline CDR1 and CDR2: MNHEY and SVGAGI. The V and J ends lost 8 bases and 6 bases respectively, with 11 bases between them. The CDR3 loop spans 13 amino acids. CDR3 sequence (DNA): TGTGCCAGCCCGGAGGGCCTTAATTCACCCCTCCACTTT. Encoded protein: CASPEGLNSPLHF.

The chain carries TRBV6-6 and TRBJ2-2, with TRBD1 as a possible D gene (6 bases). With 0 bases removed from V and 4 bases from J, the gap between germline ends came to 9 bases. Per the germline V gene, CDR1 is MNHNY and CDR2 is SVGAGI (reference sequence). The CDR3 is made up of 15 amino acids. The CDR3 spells CASSYSDSPTGELFF. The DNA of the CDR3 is TGTGCCAGCAGTTACTCGGACAGTCCCACCGGGGAGCTGTTTTTT.

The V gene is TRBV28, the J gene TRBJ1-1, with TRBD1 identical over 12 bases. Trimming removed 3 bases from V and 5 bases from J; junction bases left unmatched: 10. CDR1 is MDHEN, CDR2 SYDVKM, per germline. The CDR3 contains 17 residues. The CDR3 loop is CASSFPLGQGAWTEAFF. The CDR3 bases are TGTGCCAGCAGTTTTCCTTTGGGACAGGGGGCTTGGACTGAAGCTTTCTTT.

The CDR3 reads CASSHDRGKEKLFF. CDR3 coding DNA: TGTGCCAGCAGCCATGACAGGGGGAAAGAAAAACTGTTTTTT. The chain employs TRBV7-9 and TRBJ1-4; TRBD1 matches at 9 bases. The junction had 6 bases not matched to a gene; V was cut back by 5 bases and J by 8 bases. The CDR3 consists of 14 residues. Germline lookup yields CDR1 SEHNR and CDR2 FQNEAQ (reference sequence).

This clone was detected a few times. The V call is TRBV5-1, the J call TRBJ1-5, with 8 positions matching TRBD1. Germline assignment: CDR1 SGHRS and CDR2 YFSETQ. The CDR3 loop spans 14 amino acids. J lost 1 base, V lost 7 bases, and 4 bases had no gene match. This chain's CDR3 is CASSTGGSNQPQHF. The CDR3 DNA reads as TGCGCCAGCTCCACAGGGGGAAGCAATCAGCCCCAGCATTTT.

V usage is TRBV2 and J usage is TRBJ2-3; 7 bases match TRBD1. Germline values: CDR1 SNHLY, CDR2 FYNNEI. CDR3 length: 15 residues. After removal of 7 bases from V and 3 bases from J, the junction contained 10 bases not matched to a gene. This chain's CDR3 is CASNTLGRGTDTQYF. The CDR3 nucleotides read TGTGCCAGCAATACCCTTGGCAGGGGGACAGATACGCAGTATTTT.

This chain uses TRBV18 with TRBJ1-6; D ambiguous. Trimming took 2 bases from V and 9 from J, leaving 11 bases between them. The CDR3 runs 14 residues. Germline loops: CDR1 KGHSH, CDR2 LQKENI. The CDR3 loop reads CASSPDGGSSPLHF. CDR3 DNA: TGTGCCAGCTCACCAGACGGAGGTAGTTCACCCCTCCACTTT.

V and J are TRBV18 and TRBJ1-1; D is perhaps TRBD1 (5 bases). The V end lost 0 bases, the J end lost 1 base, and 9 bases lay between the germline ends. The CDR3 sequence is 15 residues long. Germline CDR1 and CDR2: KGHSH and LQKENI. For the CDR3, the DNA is TGTGCCAGCTCACCACCCGACAGTGGGAACACTGAAGCTTTCTTT. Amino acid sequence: CASSPPDSGNTEAFF.

Written as DNA, the CDR3 is TGTGCCAGCAGTGCTCACCGGGACAGGATGAACACTGAAGCTTTCTTT. Translation: CASSAHRDRMNTEAFF. The genes are TRBV27 and TRBJ1-1, with TRBD1 matching over 8 bases. The V gene end was trimmed by 5 bases and the J gene end by 0 bases; junction bases not matched to a gene: 8. The CDR3 is 16 amino acids. CDR1 MNHEY and CDR2 SMNVEV come from the germline V gene (reference sequence).

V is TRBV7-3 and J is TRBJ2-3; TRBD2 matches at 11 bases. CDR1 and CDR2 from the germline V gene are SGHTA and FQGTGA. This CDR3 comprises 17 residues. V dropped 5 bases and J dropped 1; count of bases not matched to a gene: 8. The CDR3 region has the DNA TGTGCCAGCAGCCACCGACTAGCGGGACTTGGCACAGATACGCAGTATTTT. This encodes CASSHRLAGLGTDTQYF.

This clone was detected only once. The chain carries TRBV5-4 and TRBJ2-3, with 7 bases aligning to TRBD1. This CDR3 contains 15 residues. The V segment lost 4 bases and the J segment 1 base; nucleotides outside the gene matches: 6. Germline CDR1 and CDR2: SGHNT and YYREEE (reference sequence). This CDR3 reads CASSATGTGTDTQYF. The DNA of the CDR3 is TGTGCCAGCAGCGCGACCGGGACAGGCACAGATACGCAGTATTTT.

DNA of the CDR3: TGTGCCAGCAGCTTGGACCCAGGGGCGTGGGGTACGCAGTATTTT. Translated, it gives CASSLDPGAWGTQYF. This chain uses TRBV5-4 with TRBJ2-3, with D perhaps matching TRBD1 (6 bases). The V gene lost 0 bases and the J gene lost 8 bases, with 16 bases spanning the gap. The CDR3 extends over 15 amino acids. CDR1 SGHNT and CDR2 YYREEE come from the germline V gene (reference sequence).

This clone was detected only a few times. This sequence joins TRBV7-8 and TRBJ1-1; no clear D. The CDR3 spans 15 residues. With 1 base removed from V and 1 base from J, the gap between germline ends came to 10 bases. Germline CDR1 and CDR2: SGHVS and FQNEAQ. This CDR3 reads CASSLVTVQNTEAFF. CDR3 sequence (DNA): TGTGCCAGCAGCTTAGTCACAGTCCAGAACACTGAAGCTTTCTTT.

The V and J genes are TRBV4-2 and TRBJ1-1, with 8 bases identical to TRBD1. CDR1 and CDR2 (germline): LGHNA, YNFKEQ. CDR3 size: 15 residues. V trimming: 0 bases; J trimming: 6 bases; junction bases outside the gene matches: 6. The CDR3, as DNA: TGTGCCAGCAGCCAAGATGACAGGGGAATTGCTGAAGCTTTCTTT. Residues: CASSQDDRGIAEAFF.